Following are 27 T cell receptor beta chains from one sample sequenced in a study of T cells in Graves' hyperthyroidism and ophthalmopathy. Amplification yielded TCR beta CDR3 regions, with RNA transcripts as the source. The primer set for the first-round RT-PCR of the TCR CDR3 was HTBI. TCRdb ran MiXCR on the multiplex PCR reads and lists one entry per CDR3 protein. Of some 740,000 distinct CDR3 sequences listed, around 15% are singletons. Material for sequencing was blood. The receptors stem from a woman under 30 with Graves' hyperthyroidism.

On this clonotype: Just one base apart from a much larger clone, this may be a read error. The V call is TRBV12-3 or TRBV12-4, the J call TRBJ1-3; D ambiguous. The germline V and J ends were trimmed by 3 bases and 0 bases, with 12 bases remaining between them. This CDR3 spans 16 amino acids. The CDR3 loop is CASSFSGVYSGNTIYF. DNA of the CDR3: TGTGCCAGCAGTTTTAGTGGGGTCTACTCTGGAAACACCATATATTTT.

The J gene is TRBJ2-7, the V gene TRBV5-1; TRBD2 matches at 11 bases. J lost 5 bases, V lost 3 bases, and 4 bases had no gene match. Looked up from germline, CDR1 is SGHRS and CDR2 is YFSETQ. There are 14 residues in the CDR3. CDR3 amino acids: CASSYPGLADEQYF. In nucleotides, the CDR3 is TGCGCCAGCAGCTACCCGGGACTAGCGGACGAGCAGTACTTC. The variable domain in full, with the rest retrieved from reference TRBV5-1 and TRBJ2-7, is KAGVTQTPRYLIKTRGQQVTLSCSPISGHRSVSWYQQTPGQGLQFLFEYFSETQRNKGNFPGRFSGRQFSNSRSEMNVSTLELGDSALYLCASSYPGLADEQYFGPGTRLTVT.

Many counts were recorded for this clonotype. This chain uses TRBV2 with TRBJ2-7; D is ambiguous. The germline CDR1 and CDR2 sequences are SNHLY and FYNNEI. CDR3 size: 11 residues. Trimming took off 8 bases at V and 3 bases at J, with 8 bases between the two ends. CDR3 nucleotide sequence: TGTGCCAGCGAGGTTGTCTACGAGCAGTACTTC. Amino acid sequence: CASEVVYEQYF.

This clonotype has only a few counts. The chain uses TRBV29-1 and TRBJ1-2; perhaps TRBD1 as D (5 bases). This CDR3 has 12 residues. The germline CDR1 and CDR2 sequences are SQVTM and ANQGSEA. The ends were cut back, 1 base at V and 5 bases at J, with 8 bases in the middle. CDR3 nucleotides: TGCAGCGTTGAAGGGACAAGTTATGGCTACACCTTC. It encodes CSVEGTSYGYTF.

The V call is TRBV30, the J call TRBJ2-7; the match to TRBD2 covers 14 bases. CDR1 and CDR2 from the germline V gene are GTSNPN and SVGIG (reference sequence). The length of the CDR3 is 15 residues. With V trimmed by 3 bases and J by 6 bases, 7 bases remained unmatched. CDR3 loop: CAWRGLAGVDGEQYF. The CDR3 bases are TGTGCCTGGAGGGGACTAGCGGGAGTGGATGGCGAGCAGTACTTC. The variable domain in full, with the rest retrieved from reference TRBV30 and TRBJ2-7, is SQTIHQWPATLVQPVGSPLSLECTVEGTSNPNLYWYRQAAGRGLQLLFYSVGIGQISSEVPQNLSASRPQDRQFILSSKKLLLSDSGFYLCAWRGLAGVDGEQYFGPGTRLTVT.

This clonotype was picked up a small number of times. The J gene is TRBJ1-5, the V gene TRBV4-1, with no clear D. CDR1 and CDR2 from the germline V gene are MGHRA and YSYEKL. V was clipped by 1 base and J by 0 bases, with 7 bases between them. The CDR3 is made up of 15 amino acids. The CDR3 spells CASSQAHYSNQPQHF. The CDR3 nucleotides are TGCGCCAGCAGCCAAGCGCATTATAGCAATCAGCCCCAGCATTTT.

This clonotype was seen at least ten times. V gene TRBV20-1 combines with J gene TRBJ1-1, with D possibly matching TRBD1 (6 bases). Germline V gives CDR1 DFQATT, CDR2 SNEGSKA (reference sequence). The V end lost 0 bases, the J end lost 6 bases, and 20 bases lay between the germline ends. This CDR3 contains 16 residues. The CDR3 here is CSAREQGKGQRSEAFF. The CDR3 DNA follows: TGCAGTGCTAGAGAACAGGGAAAGGGGCAACGGTCTGAAGCTTTCTTT.

This clonotype came up a few times. The rearrangement joins TRBV18 to TRBJ1-1; D not certain. Per germline, CDR1 KGHSH and CDR2 LQKENI. V dropped 2 bases and J dropped 2 bases, with 9 bases sitting between them. The CDR3 sequence is 14 residues long. CDR3 residues: CASSPDSSNTEAFF. As DNA, the CDR3 is TGTGCCAGCTCACCAGATTCCAGCAACACTGAAGCTTTCTTT.

V usage is TRBV6-1 and J usage is TRBJ1-5, with TRBD1 matching over 7 bases. The CDR3 has 14 amino acids. After removal of 5 bases from V and 5 bases from J, the junction contained 6 bases not matched to a gene. Germline lookup yields CDR1 MNHNS and CDR2 SASEGT. The CDR3 DNA reads TGTGCCAGCAGTACGACAGGGTACCATCAGCCCCAGCATTTT. This translates into CASSTTGYHQPQHF.

Many counts were recorded for this clonotype. The chain employs TRBV7-8 and TRBJ2-7, with TRBD1 matching over 8 bases. This CDR3 spans 19 amino acids. Germline CDR1 SGHVS, CDR2 FQNEAQ. With 5 bases clipped from V and 0 bases from J, the junction kept 18 bases outside the gene matches. CDR3 amino acids: CASSRTPRDRFSLSYEQYF. Written as DNA, the CDR3 is TGTGCCAGCAGCCGCACCCCACGGGACAGGTTCTCCCTCTCCTACGAGCAGTACTTC.

The chain has TRBV9 and TRBJ2-1; possibly TRBD2 for D (6 bases). The germline V gene encodes CDR1 SGDLS and CDR2 YYNGEE. V was clipped by 0 bases and J by 8 bases, with 9 bases between them. The CDR3 is 13 residues long. The CDR3 region has the DNA TGTGCCAGCAGCGTAGCTCCGGGGGATGAGCAGTTCTTC. Translated, it gives CASSVAPGDEQFF. Drawing the rest from reference TRBV9 and TRBJ2-1, the complete variable domain is DSGVTQTPKHLITATGQRVTLRCSPRSGDLSVYWYQQSLDQGLQFLIQYYNGEERAKGNILERFSAQQFPDLHSELNLSSLELGDSALYFCASSVAPGDEQFFGPGTRLTVL.

There are many counts of this clonotype. V usage is TRBV12-3 or TRBV12-4 and J usage is TRBJ1-5, with D uncertain. The V end was cut by 2 bases, the J end by 4 bases, with 9 bases between. The CDR3 loop spans 14 amino acids. The CDR3 nucleotides read TGTGCCAGCAGTTTAAGGGAGAATAATCAGCCCCAGCATTTT. This sequence encodes CASSLRENNQPQHF.

Remarks on this clonotype: Possible read error: a much larger clone is one base away. V usage is TRBV20-1 and J usage is TRBJ2-1, with TRBD2 identical over 7 bases. With V trimmed by 8 bases and J by 5 bases, 9 bases remained unmatched. CDR1 and CDR2 (germline): DFQATT, SNEGSKA (reference sequence). The CDR3 runs 13 residues. The CDR3 region has the DNA TGCAGTCCGCAGCGGGGCTTCAACAATGAGCAGTTCTTC. Translating it yields CSPQRGFNNEQFF.

The chain uses TRBV28 and TRBJ2-1, with D possibly TRBD2 on 6 matching bases. The CDR3 length is 14 residues. Trimming shortened V by 2 bases and J by 10 bases, and 15 bases separated the two germline ends. Germline CDR1 and CDR2: MDHEN and SYDVKM. The CDR3 coding sequence is TGTGCCAGCAGTTTAGGGGGGAGGTGGTGGGAGCAGTTCTTC. It encodes CASSLGGRWWEQFF.

This clonotype was counted only a few times. The chain uses TRBV24-1 and TRBJ2-5, with D unclear. The CDR3 contains 11 residues. The germline gives CDR1 KGHDR, CDR2 SFDVKD. V lost 9 bases to trimming and J lost 2 bases, with 6 bases between them. CDR3 DNA: TGTGCCACCTCGAAACAAGAGACCCAGTACTTC. This codes for CATSKQETQYF.

This clonotype was detected many times. This chain's CDR3 is CASSQIAKAYEQYF. In DNA, the CDR3 is TGTGCCAGCAGCCAGATTGCAAAGGCCTACGAGCAGTACTTC. This sequence joins TRBV3-1 and TRBJ2-7; unclear D gene. Trimming took 3 bases from V and 2 from J, leaving 11 bases between them. Germline V gene sequence: CDR1 LGHDT, CDR2 YNNKEL (reference sequence). This CDR3 contains 14 residues.

Ten or more counts support this clonotype. This rearrangement joins TRBV2 to TRBJ2-7; the D gene is possibly TRBD1 (7 bases). V lost 6 bases and J lost 3, with 18 bases in between. The CDR3 loop spans 15 amino acids. The germline gives CDR1 SNHLY, CDR2 FYNNEI. CDR3 DNA sequence: TGTGCCAGCAGCTGGACAGGTTGGGGGGACTACGAGCAGTACTTC. The encoded protein is CASSWTGWGDYEQYF.

A remark on this clonotype: A junction boundary mismatches the germline segment, possibly from a read error. The chain uses TRBV20-1 and TRBJ1-1; tentatively, D is TRBD1 (6 bases). The germline V gene encodes CDR1 DFQATT and CDR2 SNEGSKA (reference sequence). The CDR3 length is 14 residues. The CDR3, as DNA: TGCAGTGCTAGATCTGGACCGGGGGACACTAAAGCTTTCTTT. Translation gives CSARSGPGDTKAFF.

The V gene is TRBV10-3, the J gene TRBJ2-1; the D gene is possibly TRBD2 (5 bases). Trimming left V 10 bases short and J 4 bases short, with 11 bases between. The V gene's germline CDR1 is ENHRY and CDR2 SYGVKD. This CDR3 is built from 12 residues. This CDR3 is CATADFYNEQFF. The CDR3 DNA sequence: TGTGCCACCGCGGACTTTTACAATGAGCAGTTCTTC.

This clonotype showed up many times. In nucleotides, the CDR3 is TGCAGTGCTAGAGATAAGAACCCGTATGAGCAGTTCTTC. Its protein product is CSARDKNPYEQFF. The chain joins TRBV20-1 to TRBJ2-1; D ambiguous. The CDR3 is 13 amino acids. The germline V gene encodes CDR1 DFQATT and CDR2 SNEGSKA (reference sequence). Trimming pared 0 bases from V and 8 bases from J, leaving 11 bases between.

V and J are TRBV9 and TRBJ2-5; D might be TRBD1 (6 bases). CDR3 length equals 15 residues. V gave up 3 bases and J gave up 6 bases, with 18 bases separating them. Per the germline V gene, CDR1 is SGDLS and CDR2 is YYNGEE. CDR3 region: CASSAYSTGPKTQYF. CDR3 DNA: TGTGCCAGCAGCGCGTACAGCACAGGGCCGAAGACCCAGTACTTC.

This clonotype was seen at least ten times. This sequence joins TRBV28 and TRBJ1-6; 7 bases are a match to TRBD1. The V segment lost 4 bases and the J segment 8 bases; nucleotides outside the gene matches: 5. Germline V gives CDR1 MDHEN, CDR2 SYDVKM. The CDR3 sequence is 14 residues long. The CDR3 DNA sequence: TGTGCCAGCAGTTCAGGGGGAATGGATTCACCCCTCCACTTT. This encodes CASSSGGMDSPLHF.

This clonotype was counted ten times or more. This chain joins TRBV3-1 and TRBJ2-2; a possible D gene is TRBD1 (6 bases). The CDR3 is 12 residues long. Trimming shortened V by 6 bases and J by 6 bases, and 8 bases separated the two germline ends. Looked up from germline, CDR1 is LGHDT and CDR2 is YNNKEL (reference sequence). The CDR3 reads CASSQGPGELFF. As DNA, the CDR3 is TGTGCCAGCAGTCAGGGGCCCGGGGAGCTGTTTTTT.

There are many counts of this clonotype. The chain couples TRBV11-2 to TRBJ2-7, with 9 bases identical to TRBD1. Looked up from germline, CDR1 is SGHAT and CDR2 is FQNNGV. The V and J ends lost 5 bases and 3 bases, in that order; junction bases with no gene match: 11. This CDR3 contains 16 residues. CDR3 loop: CASSLHSGTGNYEQYF. CDR3 coding DNA: TGTGCCAGCAGCCTTCATTCCGGGACAGGGAACTACGAGCAGTACTTC.

CDR3 nucleotide sequence: TGTGCCACCAGCAGAGAGGGGGCGCGAGCGTCCGGGGAGCTGTTTTTT. As protein: CATSREGARASGELFF. The gene calls are TRBV15 and TRBJ2-2; a weak D match, TRBD1 (6 bases). The V end was cut by 0 bases, the J end by 6 bases, with 14 bases between. The CDR3 sequence is 16 residues long. Germline V lookup: CDR1 LNHNV, CDR2 YYDKDF (reference sequence).

This clonotype has at least ten counts. V and J are TRBV5-1 and TRBJ2-7, with 9 bases lining up with TRBD2. With 2 bases clipped from V and 6 bases from J, the junction kept 6 bases outside the gene matches. From germline, CDR1 is SGHRS and CDR2 YFSETQ. The CDR3 has 14 amino acids. This chain's CDR3 is CASSLSSGTSEQYF. Here the CDR3 DNA reads TGCGCCAGCAGCTTATCTAGCGGGACGAGCGAGCAGTACTTC.

The V call is TRBV7-9, the J call TRBJ2-1, with D perhaps matching TRBD1 (6 bases). V shed 4 bases and J shed 10 bases, with 20 bases lying between them. Germline CDR1 is SEHNR and CDR2 is FQNEAQ (reference sequence). The CDR3 contains 15 residues. CDR3 in amino acids: CASSSLNYSGDEQFF. CDR3 in DNA: TGTGCCAGCAGCTCTCTTAACTACTCAGGGGACGAGCAGTTCTTC.